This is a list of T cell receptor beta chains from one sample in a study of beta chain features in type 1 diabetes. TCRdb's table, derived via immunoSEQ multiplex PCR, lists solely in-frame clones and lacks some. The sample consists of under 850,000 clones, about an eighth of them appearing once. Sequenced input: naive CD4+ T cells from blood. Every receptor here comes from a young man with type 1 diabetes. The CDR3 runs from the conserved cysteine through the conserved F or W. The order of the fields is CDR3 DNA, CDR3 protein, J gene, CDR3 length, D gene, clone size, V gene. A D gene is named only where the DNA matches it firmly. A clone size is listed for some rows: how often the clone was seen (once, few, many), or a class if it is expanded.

TGCGCCAGCAGCTTGGTCGGACAGGGGGGCCCTAGAGGCTACACCTTC CASSLVGQGGPRGYTF TRBJ1-2 16 TRBD1 few TRBV5-1
TGTGCCAGCAGCTTAGGTACCGAGCAGTACTTC CASSLGTEQYF TRBJ2-7 11 . . TRBV7-9
TGTGCCTGGAGGCCACCAGGGAACGAGCAGTACTTC CAWRPPGNEQYF TRBJ2-7 12 . . TRBV30
TGTGCCAGCAGCTCTCCGACGGAACCCCCAAGGGACAATCAGCCCCAGCATTTT CASSSPTEPPRDNQPQHF TRBJ1-5 18 . . TRBV5-6
TGTGCCACCCTCGAGTGGGGGGACTTTAATGAAAAACTGTTTTTT CATLEWGDFNEKLFF TRBJ1-4 15 . few TRBV6-1
TGTGCCAGCAGTGAATCGGGATATCAGCCCCAGCATTTT CASSESGYQPQHF TRBJ1-5 13 . . TRBV6-1
TGTGCCAGCAGCTTAGAAGGGCAGGGAAAGTTCTTC CASSLEGQGKFF TRBJ2-1 12 . few TRBV7-9
TGTGCCAGCAGCCCCCGGACAGATAATGGCTACACCTTC CASSPRTDNGYTF TRBJ1-2 13 . few TRBV14
TGTGCCAGCAGCTTAAGGGGGCAGACTAATGAAAAACTGTTTTTT CASSLRGQTNEKLFF TRBJ1-4 15 TRBD1 . TRBV7-9
TGTGCCAGCAGCTTAGAGGCGGGGGATACGCAGTATTTT CASSLEAGDTQYF TRBJ2-3 13 . . TRBV7-9
TGCGCCAGCAGCTTGGGACAGGGATTCACCGGGGAGCTGTTTTTT CASSLGQGFTGELFF TRBJ2-2 15 TRBD1 . TRBV5-1
TGTGCCAGCAATACAGGGAGGAACGGCACAGATACGCAGTATTTT CASNTGRNGTDTQYF TRBJ2-3 15 . few TRBV6-7
TGTGCCAGCAGCCCACGGACAGGACCCTCTGGGGCCAACGTCCTGACTTTC CASSPRTGPSGANVLTF TRBJ2-6 17 TRBD1 . TRBV9
TGCGCCAGCAGCTTGGAGGCGGCGAACACCGGGGAGCTGTTTTTT CASSLEAANTGELFF TRBJ2-2 15 . . TRBV5-1
TGTGCCTGGACAGACAGGTATACGCAGTATTTT CAWTDRYTQYF TRBJ2-3 11 . few TRBV30
TGTGCCAGCAGCGTAGTGGTCAGAATCTATGGCTACACCTTC CASSVVVRIYGYTF TRBJ1-2 14 . . TRBV9
TGTGCCAGCAGTCATCCCCGGGACAGCCCTTATGAAAAACTGTTTTTT CASSHPRDSPYEKLFF TRBJ1-4 16 TRBD1 few TRBV2
TGTGCCAGTAGTGCCGGGTTTGAAAAACTGTTTTTT CASSAGFEKLFF TRBJ1-4 12 . . TRBV19
TGCGCCAGCAGCTTGGGACAGGGATACAATGAGCAGTTCTTC CASSLGQGYNEQFF TRBJ2-1 14 TRBD1 few TRBV5-1
TGTGCCAGCAGCCAAGAACGGGCGGGTGGGGCCAACGTCCTGACTTTC CASSQERAGGANVLTF TRBJ2-6 16 . few TRBV4-2
TGTGCCAGCAGCTCCCTCTCTTGGGGGAACACTGAAGCTTTCTTT CASSSLSWGNTEAFF TRBJ1-1 15 . . TRBV7-9
TGTGCCTGGAAAACAGGATTCTACGAGCAGTACTTC CAWKTGFYEQYF TRBJ2-7 12 . . TRBV30
TGTGCCAGCAGTGAACGCAGGGATCATGGCTACACCTTC CASSERRDHGYTF TRBJ1-2 13 . few TRBV25-1
TGTGCCAGCAGCCCCGGGACAAATAGCAATCAGCCCCAGCATTTT CASSPGTNSNQPQHF TRBJ1-5 15 . . TRBV28
TGTGCCTGGAGTGGGCGGGGGCCAGAGACCCAGTACTTC CAWSGRGPETQYF TRBJ2-5 13 . . TRBV30
TGTGCCAGTATTCCAACCAACTCTGGAAACACCATATATTTT CASIPTNSGNTIYF TRBJ1-3 14 . few TRBV19
TGTGCCGCTAGCACAGATACGCAGTATTTT CAASTDTQYF TRBJ2-3 10 . . TRBV30
TGCGCCAGCAGCGGTCCGGGCCCAGAGGATGAGCAGTTCTTC CASSGPGPEDEQFF TRBJ2-1 14 . few TRBV5-1
TGTGCCACCAGCCTCGGACAGACCAGGGGGACCCAGTACTTC CATSLGQTRGTQYF TRBJ2-5 14 . few TRBV15
TGTGCCAGCAGCCCTGGACTAGCGGGGGCCCAAGAGACCCAGTACTTC CASSPGLAGAQETQYF TRBJ2-5 16 TRBD2 . TRBV5-6
TGCGCCAGCAGCGACTGGGGGGGGCCTCACGAAGATACGCAGTATTTT CASSDWGGPHEDTQYF TRBJ2-3 16 . . TRBV10-1
TGTGCCAGAGGGGGCTCCCGGGATTCACCCCTCCACTTT CARGGSRDSPLHF TRBJ1-6 13 TRBD1 . TRBV10-3
TGTGCCAGCAGTCTGGACCGCGAACAGTACTTC CASSLDREQYF TRBJ2-7 11 . few TRBV2
TGTGCCATCAGTGGGATGAACACTGAAGCTTTCTTT CAISGMNTEAFF TRBJ1-1 12 . . TRBV10-3
TGCGCCAGCAGCCAACCACCAGGGTGGATGAACACTGAAGCTTTCTTT CASSQPPGWMNTEAFF TRBJ1-1 16 . few TRBV4-1
TGTGCCTGGAGTGTACAGGCAGGAAGCACCGGGGAGCTGTTTTTT CAWSVQAGSTGELFF TRBJ2-2 15 . . TRBV30
TGTGCCTGGAGTGTACTGCGAACAGATACGCAGTATTTT CAWSVLRTDTQYF TRBJ2-3 13 . few TRBV30
TGTGCCATCAGTGAGGGGGACCGTCGGCAAAACGAGCAGTACTTC CAISEGDRRQNEQYF TRBJ2-7 15 . few TRBV10-3
TGTGCCAGCAGTCGGGACAGGGAGCCCGAGCAGTACTTC CASSRDREPEQYF TRBJ2-7 13 TRBD1 . TRBV2
TGTGCCAGCAGCGGTTCCGGGACAGGGGGAGAGACCCAGTACTTC CASSGSGTGGETQYF TRBJ2-5 15 TRBD1 . TRBV9
TGTGCCATCGGACCCTCGGATCAGCCCCAGCATTTT CAIGPSDQPQHF TRBJ1-5 12 . few TRBV10-3
TGTGCCAGCAGGCTACCGGGGGCCTCCGGGGAGCTGTTTTTT CASRLPGASGELFF TRBJ2-2 14 . few TRBV28
TGTGCCAGCAGCTTAGTAGTAAGGTCTGCACCCTCCTACGAGCAGTACTTC CASSLVVRSAPSYEQYF TRBJ2-7 17 . . TRBV11-2
TGTGCCAGCAGCCAGAATTCCGGACAGGGCCTTGAAGCTTTCTTT CASSQNSGQGLEAFF TRBJ1-1 15 TRBD1 . TRBV5-4
TGTGCCATCAGCCCGGACACTTTCACCTACAATGAGCAGTTCTTC CAISPDTFTYNEQFF TRBJ2-1 15 . . TRBV10-3
TGTGCCAGCAGTTACGGCCGGTTGGAAGAGACCCAGTACTTC CASSYGRLEETQYF TRBJ2-5 14 . few TRBV6-5
TGCAGCGTTGTACCGTCCCAGGGGACTGAAGCTTTCTTT CSVVPSQGTEAFF TRBJ1-1 13 . . TRBV29-1
TGTGCCTGGAGTGTACGGGGCTCTGGGGCCAACGTCCTGACTTTC CAWSVRGSGANVLTF TRBJ2-6 15 . few TRBV30
TGTGCCAGCAGTGAAGCCGGGGAAAAACTGTTTTTT CASSEAGEKLFF TRBJ1-4 12 . few TRBV2
TGTGCCAGCAGTATGGGACAGTATATTGGGCGCAATCAGCCCCAGCATTTT CASSMGQYIGRNQPQHF TRBJ1-5 17 TRBD1 few TRBV5-7
TGTGCCAGCAGTACCAGGGGGAACGTCGGCTACACCTTC CASSTRGNVGYTF TRBJ1-2 13 TRBD1 . TRBV6-5
TGTGCCAGCATTGAGACTAGCGGCAGCTCCTACGAGCAGTACTTC CASIETSGSSYEQYF TRBJ2-7 15 TRBD2 . TRBV28
TGTGCCAGCAGCCAATCTTTGGTGGGTCTTCCGGAGTACTTC CASSQSLVGLPEYF TRBJ2-7 14 . . TRBV14
TGTGCCAGCAGGCAGCAATTGAACACTGAAGCTTTCTTT CASRQQLNTEAFF TRBJ1-1 13 . . TRBV28
TGCGCCAGCAGCTTGAGACTAGCGGGGGAAGAGACCCAGTACTTC CASSLRLAGEETQYF TRBJ2-5 15 TRBD2 . TRBV5-1
TGTGCCAGCAGCCCGAGACAGTACGAGCAGTACTTC CASSPRQYEQYF TRBJ2-7 12 . . TRBV9
TGTGCCAGCAGCCTTGGCGGGGCCCGTGCGGACACCGGGGAGCTGTTTTTT CASSLGGARADTGELFF TRBJ2-2 17 . few TRBV5-4
TGTGCCAGCAGTTACTCCTGGACTGGCTGGAATGAGCAGTTCTTC CASSYSWTGWNEQFF TRBJ2-1 15 . . TRBV6-6
TGTGCCAGCAGTCGGGCCGACACTGAAGCTTTCTTT CASSRADTEAFF TRBJ1-1 12 . . TRBV7-8